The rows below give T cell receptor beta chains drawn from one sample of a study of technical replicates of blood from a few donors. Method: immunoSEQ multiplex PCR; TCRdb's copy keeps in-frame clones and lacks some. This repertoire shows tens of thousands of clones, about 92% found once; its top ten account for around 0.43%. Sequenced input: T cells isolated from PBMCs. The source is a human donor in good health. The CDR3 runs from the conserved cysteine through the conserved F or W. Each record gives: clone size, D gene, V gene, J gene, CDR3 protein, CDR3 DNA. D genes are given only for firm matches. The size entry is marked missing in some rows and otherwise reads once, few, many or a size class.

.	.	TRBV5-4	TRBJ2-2	CASGSKPNTGELFF	TGTGCCAGCGGGAGTAAACCGAACACCGGGGAGCTGTTTTTT
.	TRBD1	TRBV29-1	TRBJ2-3	CSSPTGGASDTQYF	TGCAGCTCACCGACAGGGGGCGCTTCAGATACGCAGTATTTT
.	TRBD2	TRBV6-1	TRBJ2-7	CASSASGSLYEQYF	TGTGCCAGCAGTGCTAGCGGGAGTCTATACGAGCAGTACTTC
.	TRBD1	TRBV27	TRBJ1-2	CASSGTGGGYTF	TGTGCCAGCAGTGGTACAGGGGGTGGCTACACCTTC
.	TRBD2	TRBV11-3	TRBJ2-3	CASSLDRLGTSGSAGDTQYF	TGTGCCAGCAGCTTAGATCGTCTAGGGACTAGCGGGAGCGCGGGGGATACGCAGTATTTT
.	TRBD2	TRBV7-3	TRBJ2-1	CASGGGTYNEQFF	TGTGCCAGCGGCGGGGGTACCTACAATGAGCAGTTCTTC
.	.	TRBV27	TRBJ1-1	CASSLQLNTEAFF	TGTGCCAGCAGTTTACAGTTGAACACTGAAGCTTTCTTT
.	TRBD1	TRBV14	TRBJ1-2	CASSRQTGNGYTF	TGTGCCAGCAGCCGCCAGACAGGGAACGGCTACACCTTC
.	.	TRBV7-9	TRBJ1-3	CASSLGADISGNTIYF	TGTGCCAGCAGCTTAGGGGCAGACATCTCTGGAAACACCATATATTTT
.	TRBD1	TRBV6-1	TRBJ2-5	CASSLTGRVEETQYF	TGTGCCAGCAGCTTGACAGGGCGGGTTGAAGAGACCCAGTACTTC
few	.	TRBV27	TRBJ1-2	CASTTTGHYGYTF	TGTGCCAGCACCACAACAGGGCACTATGGCTACACCTTC
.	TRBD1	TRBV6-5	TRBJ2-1	CASLNRGRYEQFF	TGTGCCAGCCTTAACAGGGGGAGGTATGAGCAGTTCTTC
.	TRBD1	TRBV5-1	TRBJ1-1	CASGTGMDTEAFF	TGCGCCAGCGGGACAGGGATGGACACTGAAGCTTTCTTT
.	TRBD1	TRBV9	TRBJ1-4	CASSASGGEKLFF	TGTGCCAGCAGCGCCTCAGGGGGGGAAAAACTGTTTTTT
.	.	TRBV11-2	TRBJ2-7	CASSLVFGGSYEQYF	TGTGCCAGCAGCTTGGTTTTTGGGGGGTCCTACGAGCAGTACTTC
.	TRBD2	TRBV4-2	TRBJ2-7	CASSPETSGFSYEQYF	TGTGCCAGCAGCCCGGAGACTAGCGGGTTTTCCTACGAGCAGTACTTC
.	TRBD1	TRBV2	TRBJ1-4	CASSYRQGTNEKLFF	TGTGCCAGCAGTTACAGACAGGGTACTAATGAAAAACTGTTTTTT
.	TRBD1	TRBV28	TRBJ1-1	CASNKQGRNTEAFF	TGTGCCAGCAACAAACAGGGGAGGAACACTGAAGCTTTCTTT
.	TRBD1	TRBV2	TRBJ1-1	CASSLDRYLTEAFF	TGTGCCAGCAGTTTGGACAGGTACCTAACTGAAGCTTTCTTT
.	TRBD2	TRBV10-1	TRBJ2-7	CASSEGEGTYEQYF	TGCGCCAGCAGTGAGGGGGAGGGCACCTACGAGCAGTACTTC
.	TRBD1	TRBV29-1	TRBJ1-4	CSVEGLRGGEKLFF	TGCAGCGTTGAAGGCTTAAGAGGGGGCGAAAAACTGTTTTTT
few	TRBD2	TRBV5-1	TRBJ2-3	CASSLASGSTDTQYF	TGCGCCAGCAGCTTGGCTAGCGGGAGTACAGATACGCAGTATTTT
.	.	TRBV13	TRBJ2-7	CASSRGLAYEQYF	TGTGCCAGCAGTAGGGGGTTGGCCTACGAGCAGTACTTC
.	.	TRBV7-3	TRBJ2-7	CASSRNFEQYF	TGTGCCAGCAGTCGCAACTTCGAGCAGTACTTC
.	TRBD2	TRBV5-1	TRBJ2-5	CASSLAAAGVSQETQYF	TGCGCCAGCAGCTTGGCGGCAGCGGGAGTATCCCAAGAGACCCAGTACTTC
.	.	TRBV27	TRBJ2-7	CASSSPGTGTYEQYF	TGTGCCAGCAGTTCCCCTGGGACTGGGACCTACGAGCAGTACTTC
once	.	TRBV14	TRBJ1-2	CASSRFLGDYGYTF	TGTGCCAGCAGCCGATTTCTAGGCGACTATGGCTACACCTTC
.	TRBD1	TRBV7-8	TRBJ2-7	CASSTRGLGQGADEQYF	TGTGCCAGCAGCACCCGAGGGTTGGGACAGGGGGCGGACGAGCAGTACTTC
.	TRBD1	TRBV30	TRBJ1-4	CAWNGQGGEKLFF	TGTGCCTGGAATGGACAGGGGGGTGAAAAACTGTTTTTT
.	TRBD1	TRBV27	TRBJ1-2	CASSSSVKGASVYGYTF	TGTGCCAGCAGTTCCTCGGTGAAGGGGGCGAGTGTCTATGGCTACACCTTC